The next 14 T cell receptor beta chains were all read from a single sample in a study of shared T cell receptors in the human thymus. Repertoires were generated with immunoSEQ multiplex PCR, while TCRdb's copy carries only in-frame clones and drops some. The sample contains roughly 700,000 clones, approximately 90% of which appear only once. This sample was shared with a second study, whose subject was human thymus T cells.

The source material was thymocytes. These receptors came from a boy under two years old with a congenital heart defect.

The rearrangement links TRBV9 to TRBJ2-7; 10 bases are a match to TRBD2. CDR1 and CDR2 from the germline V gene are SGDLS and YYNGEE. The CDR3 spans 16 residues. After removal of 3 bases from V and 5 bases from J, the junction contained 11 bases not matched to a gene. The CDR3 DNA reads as TGTGCCAGCAGCGCCTGGCAGCGGGAGGGCCTCGACGAGCAGTACTTC. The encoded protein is CASSAWQREGLDEQYF.

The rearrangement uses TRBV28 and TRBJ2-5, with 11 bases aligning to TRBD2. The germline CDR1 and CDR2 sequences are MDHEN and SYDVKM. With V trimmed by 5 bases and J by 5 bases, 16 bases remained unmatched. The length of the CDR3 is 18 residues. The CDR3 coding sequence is TGTGCCAGCAGTCGTTATTCGGGACTAGCGGAGGACGGGGAGACCCAGTACTTC. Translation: CASSRYSGLAEDGETQYF. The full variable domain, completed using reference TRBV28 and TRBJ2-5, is DVKVTQSSRYLVKRTGEKVFLECVQDMDHENMFWYRQDPGLGLRLIYFSYDVKMKEKGDIPEGYSVSREKKERFSLILESASTNQTSMYLCASSRYSGLAEDGETQYFGPGTRLLVL.

The CDR3 DNA sequence: TGTGCCATCCCCCGGGAGGGCTCAGATACGCAGTATTTT. Amino acids: CAIPREGSDTQYF. J is TRBJ2-3 and V is TRBV11-2; 8 positions agree with TRBD2. The CDR3 spans 13 residues. Germline values: CDR1 SGHAT, CDR2 FQNNGV. V was clipped by 10 bases and J by 4 bases; unmatched bases: 7.

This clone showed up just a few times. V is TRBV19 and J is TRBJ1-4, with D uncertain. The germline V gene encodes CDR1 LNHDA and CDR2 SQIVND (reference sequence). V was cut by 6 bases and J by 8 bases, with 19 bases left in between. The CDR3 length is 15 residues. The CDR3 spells CASRNTPTGGEKLFF. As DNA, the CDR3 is TGTGCCAGTAGGAATACCCCAACCGGAGGCGAAAAACTGTTTTTT.

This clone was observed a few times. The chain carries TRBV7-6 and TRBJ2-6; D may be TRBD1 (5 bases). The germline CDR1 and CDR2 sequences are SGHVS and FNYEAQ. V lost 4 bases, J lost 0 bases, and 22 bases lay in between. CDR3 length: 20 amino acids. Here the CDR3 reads CASSSQGWVGAFSGANVLTF. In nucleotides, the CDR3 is TGTGCCAGCAGCTCGCAGGGTTGGGTTGGGGCCTTCTCTGGGGCCAACGTCCTGACTTTC.

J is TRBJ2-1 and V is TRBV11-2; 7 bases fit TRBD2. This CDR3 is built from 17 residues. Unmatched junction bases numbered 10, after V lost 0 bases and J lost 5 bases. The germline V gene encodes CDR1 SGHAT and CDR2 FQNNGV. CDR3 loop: CASSLDLEGGLHNEQFF. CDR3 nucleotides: TGTGCCAGCAGCTTAGATCTGGAGGGAGGGCTCCACAATGAGCAGTTCTTC.

CDR3: CASSGIGGATYNEQFF. In DNA form, the CDR3 reads TGTGCCAGCAGCGGGATCGGCGGGGCGACCTACAATGAGCAGTTCTTC. This rearrangement joins TRBV7-2 to TRBJ2-1; a weak D match, TRBD2 (6 bases). The germline V and J ends were trimmed by 5 bases and 2 bases, with 16 bases remaining between them. Germline CDR1 is SGHTA and CDR2 is FQGNSA. This CDR3 is built from 16 residues.

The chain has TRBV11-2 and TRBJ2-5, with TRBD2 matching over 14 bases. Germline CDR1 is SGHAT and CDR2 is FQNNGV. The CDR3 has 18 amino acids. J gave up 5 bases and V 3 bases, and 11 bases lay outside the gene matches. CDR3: CASSFPRGLAGGGETQYF. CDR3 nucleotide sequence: TGTGCCAGCAGCTTCCCTCGAGGACTAGCGGGAGGAGGGGAGACCCAGTACTTC. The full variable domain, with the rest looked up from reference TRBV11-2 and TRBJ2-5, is EAGVAQSPRYKIIEKRQSVAFWCNPISGHATLYWYQQILGQGPKLLIQFQNNGVVDDSQLPKDRFSAERLKGVDSTLKIQPAKLEDSAVYLCASSFPRGLAGGGETQYFGPGTRLLVL.

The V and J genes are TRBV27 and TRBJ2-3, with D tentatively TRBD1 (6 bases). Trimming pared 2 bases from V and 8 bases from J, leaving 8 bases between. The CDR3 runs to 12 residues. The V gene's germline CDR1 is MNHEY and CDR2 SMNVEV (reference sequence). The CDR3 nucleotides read TGTGCCAGCAGTTTAAAAGGGGGTACGCAGTATTTT. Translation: CASSLKGGTQYF.

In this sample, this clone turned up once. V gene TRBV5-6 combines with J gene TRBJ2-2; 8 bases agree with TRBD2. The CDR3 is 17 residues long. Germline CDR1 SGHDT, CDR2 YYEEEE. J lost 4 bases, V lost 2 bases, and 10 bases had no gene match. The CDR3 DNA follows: TGTGCCAGCAGCTTACGGAGCGGGAGTGGGGGCACCGGGGAGCTGTTTTTT. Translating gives CASSLRSGSGGTGELFF.

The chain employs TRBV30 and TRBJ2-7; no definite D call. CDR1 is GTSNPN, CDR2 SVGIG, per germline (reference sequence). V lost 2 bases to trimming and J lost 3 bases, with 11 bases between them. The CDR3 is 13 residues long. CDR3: CAWSTRVVYEQYF. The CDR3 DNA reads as TGTGCCTGGAGTACTCGAGTCGTCTACGAGCAGTACTTC. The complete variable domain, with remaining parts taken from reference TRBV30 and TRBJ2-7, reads SQTIHQWPATLVQPVGSPLSLECTVEGTSNPNLYWYRQAAGRGLQLLFYSVGIGQISSEVPQNLSASRPQDRQFILSSKKLLLSDSGFYLCAWSTRVVYEQYFGPGTRLTVT.

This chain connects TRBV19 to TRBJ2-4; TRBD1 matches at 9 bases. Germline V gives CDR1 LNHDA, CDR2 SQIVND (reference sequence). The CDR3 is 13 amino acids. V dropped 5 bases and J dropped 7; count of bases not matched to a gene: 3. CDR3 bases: TGTGCCAGTAGTCGGGACAGGGAGAACATTCAGTACTTC. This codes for CASSRDRENIQYF.

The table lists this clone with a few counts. The CDR3 DNA reads TGTGCCAGCGGCCGGGACAGGGGGAACACCGGGGAGCTGTTTTTT. Residues: CASGRDRGNTGELFF. V gene TRBV21-1 combines with J gene TRBJ2-2; TRBD1 is the table's D call and was not checked against the DNA. TRBV21-1 is listed as a pseudogene. The CDR3 is 15 amino acids.

The CDR3 loop is CASSPAGSGRYADTQYF. CDR3 nucleotide sequence: TGTGCCAGCAGCCCGGCGGGTAGCGGGAGATACGCAGATACGCAGTATTTT. The genes are TRBV7-9 and TRBJ2-3, with TRBD2 identical over 9 bases. CDR1 is SEHNR and CDR2 is FQNEAQ in the germline V gene (reference sequence). This CDR3 spans 17 amino acids. With V trimmed by 5 bases and J by 4 bases, 13 bases remained unmatched.